This TCR beta chain originates from a study of shared clonotypes between healthy human individuals (TCRdb year 2020). Notes on the research overall: Two women and a few men aged 18 to 49 years were included in the cohort. For each donor, three plates each were used for CD4 naive and CD4 memory, two plates were used for CD8 naive, and one plate was used for CD8 memory. Blood TCR repertoires of roughly five healthy adults were deeply sequenced to estimate repertoire size and the extent of clonotype sharing between individuals. Different laboratories and diverse techniques were used to prepare libraries and sequence TCR repertoires, to increase sequencing depth and limit assay-specific biases. Each donor's leukapheresis produced roughly between roughly 0.85 and 10 billion PBMCs.

Healthy HIV-negative adults with no recently reported acute infections or vaccinations were included as donors. Every donor was a Caucasian adult residing in Nashville, Tennessee, USA. CD4+ T cells were enriched by magnetic negative selection; naive cells were then positively selected on CD45RA, and the negative fraction formed the memory subset. Blood was collected by leukapheresis, and PBMCs were isolated by Ficoll-Histopaque density gradient centrifugation and then cryopreserved in liquid nitrogen vapor phase. Analytical flow cytometry was used to check the purity and quantity of each magnetically sorted T cell population. Genomic DNA was isolated from every sorted fraction and measured by UV absorbance on a Nanodrop 2000c. CDR1 and CDR2 (LGHNA, YSLEER) derive from the germline V gene. From cysteine to phenylalanine, the CDR3 is 15 amino acids long. The retained sequence is limited to the CDR3, 45 bases, with the frame set at the first base. The junction shows trimming of 4 bases on V and 0 bases on J, plus 12 bases between the germline ends.

Notes on this clone: Its antigen is still unknown. Base qualities are not recorded, but no much larger clone differs from it by a single base.

Study-wide findings and limitations: Estimated clonotype richness was generally larger for naive than for memory subsets. Pairwise subsampling indicated that sequencing depth was expected to affect the degree of clonotype sharing among donors. Across a handful of donors, roughly 5.4% of naive CD4, approximately 4% of naive CD8, about 2.3% of memory CD4, and approximately 0.4% of memory CD8 clonotypes were shared. The genetic and exposure-history diversity represented was limited by the small number of donors. Sampling was restricted to blood, and TCR repertoires in tissues likely differ from the TCR repertoires found in blood. Higher generation probabilities were observed for clonotypes shared by all four sorted-subset donors than for non-shared clonotypes. Rarefaction of sorted-subset datasets indicated incomplete sequencing despite the large sequencing depth.

TCR CDR3 regions were amplified from genomic DNA by multiplex PCR using the deep immunoSEQ assay. Extracted genomic DNA from each cell subset was spread evenly across all wells of several immunoSEQ 96-well plates, with each plate serving as a replicate. For sorted subsets, each replicate PCR was loaded with roughly 0.2 ug genomic DNA, equivalent to about 30,000 T cell genomes. Purified libraries were quantified with a Qubit 3.0 fluorometer, sized on a Bioanalyzer 2100, and re-quantified with the KAPA Library Quantification kit. Every immunoSEQ 96-well plate was sequenced on a separate single-read 150-cycle Illumina NextSeq 550 flow cell. The study's own analysis went as follows. Because the immunoSEQ output held only junctional sequences and lacked quality scores, the filtering could not match the filtering applied to full-length reads. To assign V/J genes and CDR3, sequences were annotated against IMGT germline references using PyIR, a Python wrapper for IgBLAST v1.9. Reads with weak V/J assignments (E-value above 1e-6), missing CDR3, stop codons, out-of-frame junctions, or ambiguous translated residues were removed. V3J clonotypes were defined as sequences sharing an identical inferred V gene, J gene, and CDR3 amino acid sequence. The percentage overlap between two repertoires was calculated by dividing the number of shared unique clonotypes by the size of the smaller repertoire. RTK rarefaction, the Chao1 estimator, and Recon v2.1 estimates of unobserved clonotypes were used to assess repertoire richness. OLGA was used to compute generation probabilities for all TCRbeta clonotypes that the gDNA method yielded from a few donors. Sourced from immuneACCESS, this table was stored by TCRdb with only in-frame sequences that have V and J called. A share of the clones is absent; for the studies checked, an unresolved V gene accounts for under half, and the remainder has no known explanation. V and J calls and clone size are as listed in that table; D and trimming were resolved from the DNA. This sample has a few million clones in its table, and around 90% of those were observed once. In total, the top ten clones hold under 0.15% of the sample.

Sequencing was performed on naive CD4+ T cells sorted from blood. This sample's cell subset or site label indicates: CD45RA+ positively selected. The rearranged chain carries TRBV4-3 and TRBJ1-2; the D gene is possibly TRBD1, with 5 bases matching. The clonotype was recovered from a young man in good health. The base sequence is TGCGCCAGCAGCCGAGATCAGGGATCTAACTATGGCTACACCTTC. It is translated as CASSRDQGSNYGYTF.